This passage covers 2 T cell receptor beta chains from one sample sequenced in a study of blood T cell repertoires in COVID-19. This table comes from immunoSEQ multiplex PCR, and its TCRdb copy is limited to in-frame clones, with some not included. The table lists about 140,000 clones, approximately 86% of them singletons. Sample: peripheral blood. Receptors were obtained from a man between 65 and 85 years old with acute or convalescent COVID-19.

The chain couples TRBV7-6 to TRBJ2-5, with 12 bases lining up with TRBD2. In germline, CDR1 is SGHVS, CDR2 FNYEAQ. The CDR3 contains 16 residues. The junction had 7 bases not matched to a gene; V was cut back by 4 bases and J by 4 bases. The CDR3 DNA sequence: TGTGCCAGCAGCTGGTCGACTAGCGGGAGCTCAGAGACCCAGTACTTC. Its protein product is CASSWSTSGSSETQYF.

The chain carries TRBV7-2 and TRBJ2-5; 9 bases match TRBD2. This CDR3 is built from 16 residues. V dropped 3 bases and J dropped 1; count of bases not matched to a gene: 6. CDR1 and CDR2 (germline): SGHTA, FQGNSA. CDR3 in DNA: TGTGCCAGCAGCTTGAGGCGGGGGGGCCCCCAAGAGACCCAGTACTTC. It yields the protein CASSLRRGGPQETQYF.